Following are 21 T cell receptor beta chains from one sample sequenced in a study of a mutant IDH1 vaccine in newly diagnosed glioma. Stated time point: baseline, week 1 (first vaccination visit). The treatment denotes: pre-vaccination baseline after standard-of-care therapy. Here immunoSEQ multiplex PCR was the method, and the copy in TCRdb shows in-frame clones only, minus some. Among 30,000 to 40,000 clones, around 80% were seen once, and the ten largest hold roughly 8.6%. The input for sequencing was peripheral blood mononuclear cells (PBMCs), taken from a glioma patient treated with radiotherapy, temozolomide or both. Receptors originate from a man aged 50 to 60 with glioma. Some clones in this sample may be carry-over from other donors' samples.

CDR3 protein: CASSQEDRGYTGELFF. CDR3 nucleotides: TGTGCCAGCAGCCAAGAGGACAGGGGATACACCGGGGAGCTGTTTTTT. V usage is TRBV27 and J usage is TRBJ2-2, with TRBD1 matching over 9 bases. Germline V lookup: CDR1 MNHEY, CDR2 SMNVEV (reference sequence). The V gene end was trimmed by 6 bases and the J gene end by 3 bases; junction bases not matched to a gene: 8. The CDR3 consists of 16 residues.

This clone was recorded a few times. The V gene is TRBV6-5, the J gene TRBJ1-1, with 9 bases aligning to TRBD1. Losses at the gene ends were 5 bases for V and 5 bases for J; bases not matched to a gene: 9. Germline V lookup: CDR1 MNHEY, CDR2 SVGAGI. CDR3 size: 15 residues. The CDR3 DNA reads as TGTGCCAGCAGTCCTTCCACAGGGGGCTTTACTGAAGCTTTCTTT. Amino acid sequence: CASSPSTGGFTEAFF.

The genes are TRBV7-9 and TRBJ1-1; D uncertain. The CDR3 loop spans 12 amino acids. In germline, CDR1 is SEHNR, CDR2 FQNEAQ (reference sequence). The V end lost 5 bases, the J end lost 8 bases, and 12 bases lay between the germline ends. The CDR3 sequence is CASSHIPGEAFF. The CDR3 nucleotides read TGTGCCAGCAGCCACATACCGGGCGAAGCTTTCTTT.

The rearrangement links TRBV19 to TRBJ1-1; D remains unclear. The germline V and J ends were trimmed by 8 bases and 0 bases, with 10 bases remaining between them. The CDR3 has 13 amino acids. Germline lookup yields CDR1 LNHDA and CDR2 SQIVND (reference sequence). The chain's CDR3 is CASRRQLNTEAFF. The CDR3 nucleotides read TGTGCCAGTCGGCGCCAGTTGAACACTGAAGCTTTCTTT. Combining the CDR3 with reference TRBV19 and TRBJ1-1 gives the whole variable domain DGGITQSPKYLFRKEGQNVTLSCEQNLNHDAMYWYRQDPGQGLRLIYYSQIVNDFQKGDIAEGYSVSREKKESFPLTVTSAQKNPTAFYLCASRRQLNTEAFFGQGTRLTVV.

The chain couples TRBV5-4 to TRBJ2-2; possibly TRBD1 for D (5 bases). The V gene's germline CDR1 is SGHNT and CDR2 YYREEE (reference sequence). The ends were cut back, 0 bases at V and 4 bases at J, with 7 bases in the middle. The CDR3 covers 14 residues. CDR3 in amino acids: CASSLGGPTGELFF. In nucleotides, the CDR3 is TGTGCCAGCAGCTTGGGGGGCCCCACCGGGGAGCTGTTTTTT. The entire variable domain, with the rest obtained from reference TRBV5-4 and TRBJ2-2, is as follows: ETGVTQSPTHLIKTRGQQVTLRCSSQSGHNTVSWYQQALGQGPQFIFQYYREEENGRGNFPPRFSGLQFPNYSSELNVNALELDDSALYLCASSLGGPTGELFFGEGSRLTVL.

The chain uses TRBV19 and TRBJ2-3; weak D call: TRBD2 (5 bases). The CDR3 loop spans 16 amino acids. With 1 base removed from V and 4 bases from J, the gap between germline ends came to 15 bases. Germline CDR1 reads LNHDA; CDR2 reads SQIVND (reference sequence). This CDR3 reads CASSIGVTGRADTQYF. CDR3 in DNA: TGTGCCAGTAGTATAGGTGTCACGGGAAGGGCAGATACGCAGTATTTT.

The genes are TRBV2 and TRBJ1-5, with 9 bases fitting TRBD1. CDR3 length: 14 amino acids. Germline values: CDR1 SNHLY, CDR2 FYNNEI. The J segment lost 7 bases and the V segment lost 3 bases, leaving 4 bases of the junction unmatched. CDR3 in DNA: TGTGCCAGCAGTGAGTGGACAGGGGACCAGCCCCAGCATTTT. Its translation: CASSEWTGDQPQHF.

This clone was counted only a few times. CDR3 region: CASSPRGGHGELFF. The CDR3 nucleotides read TGTGCCAGCAGCCCCCGGGGGGGCCACGGGGAGCTGTTTTTT. The chain recombines TRBV7-2 with TRBJ2-2; 8 positions agree with TRBD2. The CDR3 is made up of 14 amino acids. CDR1 SGHTA and CDR2 FQGNSA come from the germline V gene. V lost 5 bases to trimming and J lost 7 bases; unmatched junction nucleotides: 6.

The chain is built from TRBV19 and TRBJ2-2; D is possibly TRBD2 (5 bases). Germline CDR1 LNHDA, CDR2 SQIVND (reference sequence). There are 15 residues in the CDR3. V lost 3 bases to trimming and J lost 4 bases, with 12 bases between them. The CDR3, as DNA: TGTGCCAGTAGTATTTTTCGGGGTCCCACCGGGGAGCTGTTTTTT. Translated: CASSIFRGPTGELFF.

This chain joins TRBV7-2 and TRBJ2-7; tentatively, D is TRBD2 (6 bases). Germline V gene data show CDR1 as SGHTA and CDR2 as FQGNSA. The V and J ends lost 4 bases and 3 bases respectively, with 16 bases between them. This CDR3 contains 15 residues. The CDR3: CASSSGGSPLYEQYF. The CDR3 nucleotides are TGTGCCAGCAGCTCTGGAGGGAGCCCCCTCTACGAGCAGTACTTC.

This chain connects TRBV30 to TRBJ1-2, with TRBD1 as a possible D gene (6 bases). The CDR3 spans 11 residues. Germline V gene lookup returns CDR1 GTSNPN and CDR2 SVGIG (reference sequence). With 7 bases removed from V and 4 bases from J, the gap between germline ends came to 10 bases. The DNA for the CDR3 is TGTGCCTTGGACAGCCTCTATGGCTACACCTTC. Residues: CALDSLYGYTF.

The gene calls are TRBV7-9 and TRBJ1-2; D call uncertain. The CDR3 has 11 amino acids. Trimming took 1 base from V and 7 from J, leaving 4 bases between them. Germline V gene sequence: CDR1 SEHNR, CDR2 FQNEAQ (reference sequence). The DNA for the CDR3 is TGTGCCAGCAGCTTAGACCTTGGCTACACCTTC. This gives the protein CASSLDLGYTF.

The rearrangement joins TRBV6-1 to TRBJ1-5; D is possibly TRBD1 (5 bases). The V and J ends lost 11 bases and 3 bases respectively, with 20 bases between them. The CDR3 runs to 15 residues. CDR1 and CDR2 (germline): MNHNS, SASEGT. The CDR3 region is CAGSQGHAFNQPQHF. CDR3 nucleotides: TGTGCCGGATCACAAGGACACGCGTTCAATCAGCCCCAGCATTTT.

This chain joins TRBV2 and TRBJ1-1, with TRBD1 as a possible D gene (6 bases). Germline V gives CDR1 SNHLY, CDR2 FYNNEI. Deletions cut 4 bases from V and 5 bases from J, with 11 bases between. The CDR3 is 13 amino acids. Here the CDR3 reads CASSGTGFTEAFF. The CDR3, as DNA: TGTGCCAGCAGTGGCACAGGGTTTACTGAAGCTTTCTTT.

V is TRBV28 and J is TRBJ1-2; the D gene is possibly TRBD1 (5 bases). The CDR3 contains 14 residues. Per the germline V gene, CDR1 is MDHEN and CDR2 is SYDVKM. V dropped 3 bases and J dropped 6 bases, with 14 bases sitting between them. The CDR3 loop reads CASSFRAGTNGYTF. The CDR3 nucleotides read TGTGCCAGCAGTTTCCGAGCAGGGACGAATGGCTACACCTTC.

This clone came up a few times. V gene TRBV19 combines with J gene TRBJ1-5, with no clear D. The V end lost 5 bases, the J end lost 4 bases, and 9 bases lay between the germline ends. The CDR3 has 13 amino acids. Looked up from germline, CDR1 is LNHDA and CDR2 is SQIVND (reference sequence). CDR3 DNA sequence: TGTGCCAGTAGTTCGGGATTAAATCAGCCCCAGCATTTT. Protein sequence: CASSSGLNQPQHF.

The chain couples TRBV11-2 to TRBJ1-5, with D hard to call. With 0 bases removed from V and 2 bases from J, the gap between germline ends came to 8 bases. The germline gives CDR1 SGHAT, CDR2 FQNNGV. This CDR3 comprises 15 residues. Here the CDR3 DNA reads TGTGCCAGCAGCTTAGATCCTGGTGGCAATCAGCCCCAGCATTTT. Amino acid sequence: CASSLDPGGNQPQHF. Full variable domain (remainder filled in from reference TRBV11-2 and TRBJ1-5): EAGVAQSPRYKIIEKRQSVAFWCNPISGHATLYWYQQILGQGPKLLIQFQNNGVVDDSQLPKDRFSAERLKGVDSTLKIQPAKLEDSAVYLCASSLDPGGNQPQHFGDGTRLSIL.

V gene TRBV5-1 combines with J gene TRBJ1-1, with 8 bases that match TRBD1. CDR1 and CDR2 from the germline V gene are SGHRS and YFSETQ. The trim removed 7 bases at V and 1 base at J, leaving 3 bases unmatched. CDR3 size: 13 residues. The CDR3 DNA reads TGCGCCAGCGGGGACAGGCCGAACACTGAAGCTTTCTTT. Amino acid sequence: CASGDRPNTEAFF.

In DNA form, the CDR3 reads TGTGCCAGCAGTTTACAGGACAGGGACGGCGGGGAGCTGTTTTTT. Translation gives CASSLQDRDGGELFF. This sequence joins TRBV27 and TRBJ2-2, with 8 nucleotides matching TRBD1. The germline V gene has CDR1 MNHEY and CDR2 SMNVEV (reference sequence). Trimming removed 2 bases from V and 7 bases from J; junction bases left unmatched: 6. This CDR3 comprises 15 residues.

The sample holds a few counts of this clone. This chain connects TRBV5-1 to TRBJ1-1, with D perhaps matching TRBD1 (5 bases). The CDR3 is 13 residues long. Deletions cut 4 bases from V and 2 bases from J, with 9 bases between. Looked up from germline, CDR1 is SGHRS and CDR2 is YFSETQ. CDR3: CASSMQGNTEAFF. CDR3 sequence (DNA): TGCGCCAGCAGCATGCAGGGCAACACTGAAGCTTTCTTT.

The chain couples TRBV19 to TRBJ1-1, with TRBD1 matching 10 bases. Germline CDR1 reads LNHDA; CDR2 reads SQIVND (reference sequence). The CDR3 sequence is 18 residues long. Trimming removed 0 bases from V and 4 bases from J; junction bases left unmatched: 11. CDR3: CASSIDLGQGMFSTEAFF. The CDR3 bases are TGTGCCAGTAGTATAGATTTGGGACAGGGGATGTTTTCCACTGAAGCTTTCTTT.